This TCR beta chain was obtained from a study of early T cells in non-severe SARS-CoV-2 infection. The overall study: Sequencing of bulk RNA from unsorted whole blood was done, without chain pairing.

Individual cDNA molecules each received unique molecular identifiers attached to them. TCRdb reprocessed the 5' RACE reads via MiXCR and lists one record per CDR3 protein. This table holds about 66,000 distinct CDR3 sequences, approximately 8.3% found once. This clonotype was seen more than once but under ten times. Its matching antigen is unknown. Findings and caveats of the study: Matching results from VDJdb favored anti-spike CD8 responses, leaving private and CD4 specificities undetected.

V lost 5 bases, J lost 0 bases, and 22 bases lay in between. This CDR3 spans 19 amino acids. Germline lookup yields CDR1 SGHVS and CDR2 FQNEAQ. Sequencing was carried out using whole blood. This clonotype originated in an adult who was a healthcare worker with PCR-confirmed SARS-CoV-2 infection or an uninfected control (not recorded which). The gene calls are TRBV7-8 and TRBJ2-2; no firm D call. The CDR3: CASSPRLVGATANTGELFF. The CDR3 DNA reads TGTGCCAGCAGCCCTAGGTTGGTCGGCGCGACTGCGAACACCGGGGAGCTGTTTTTT.